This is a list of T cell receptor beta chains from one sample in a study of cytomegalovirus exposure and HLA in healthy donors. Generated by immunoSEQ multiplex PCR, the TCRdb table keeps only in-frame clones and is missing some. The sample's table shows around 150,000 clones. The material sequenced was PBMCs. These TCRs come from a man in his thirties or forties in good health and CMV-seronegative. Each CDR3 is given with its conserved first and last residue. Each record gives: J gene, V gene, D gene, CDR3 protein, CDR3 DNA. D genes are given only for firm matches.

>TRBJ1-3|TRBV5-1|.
CASSLEGPPGNTIYF
TGCGCCAGCAGCTTGGAGGGGCCTCCTGGAAACACCATATATTTT
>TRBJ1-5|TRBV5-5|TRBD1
CASSLGDRTNQPQHF
TGTGCCAGCAGCTTGGGGGACAGGACAAATCAGCCCCAGCATTTT
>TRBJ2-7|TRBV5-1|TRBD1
CASNFRDRGDEQYF
TGCGCCAGCAATTTCAGGGACAGGGGAGACGAGCAGTACTTC
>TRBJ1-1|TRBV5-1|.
CASSLLQGDTEAFF
TGCGCCAGCAGCCTCCTCCAAGGGGACACTGAAGCTTTCTTT
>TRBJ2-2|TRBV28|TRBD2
CASSSLLAGGTGELFF
TGTGCCAGCAGTTCCTTACTAGCGGGGGGGACCGGGGAGCTGTTTTTT
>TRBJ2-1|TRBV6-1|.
CASTLDSAYNEQFF
TGTGCCAGCACCCTTGACTCCGCCTACAATGAGCAGTTCTTC
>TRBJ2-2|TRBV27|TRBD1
CARRQGAGELFF
TGTGCCAGGAGACAGGGGGCCGGGGAGCTGTTTTTT
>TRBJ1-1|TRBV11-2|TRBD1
CASSLALPQGENTEAFF
TGTGCCAGCAGCTTAGCCTTACCACAGGGGGAGAACACTGAAGCTTTCTTT
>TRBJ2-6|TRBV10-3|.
CASTDSLDVLTF
TGTGCCTCGACGGACAGTCTGGACGTCCTGACTTTC
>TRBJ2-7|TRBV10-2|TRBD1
CASSESGTGFYEQYF
TGCGCCAGCAGTGAGTCGGGGACAGGGTTCTACGAGCAGTACTTC
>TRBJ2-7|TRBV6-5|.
CASSYSLPYEQYF
TGTGCCAGCAGTTACTCCTTGCCCTACGAGCAGTACTTC
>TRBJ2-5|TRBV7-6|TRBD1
CASSILGTGSETQYF
TGTGCCAGCAGCATACTAGGGACAGGTTCGGAGACCCAGTACTTC
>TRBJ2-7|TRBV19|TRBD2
CASSISIGGRPRSYEQYF
TGTGCCAGTAGTATCAGTATAGGCGGGAGACCCCGGTCCTACGAGCAGTACTTC
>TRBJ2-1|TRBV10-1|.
CASSSGPARFF
TGCGCCAGCAGTAGCGGTCCGGCCCGGTTCTTC
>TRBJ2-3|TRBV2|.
CASSELDTQYF
TGTGCCAGCAGTGAACTGGATACGCAGTATTTT
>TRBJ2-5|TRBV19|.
CASSIQNQETQYF
TGTGCCAGTAGTATTCAGAACCAAGAGACCCAGTACTTC
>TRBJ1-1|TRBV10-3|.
CAISEAGRGTVEAFF
TGTGCCATCAGTGAGGCGGGGAGGGGGACTGTCGAAGCTTTCTTT
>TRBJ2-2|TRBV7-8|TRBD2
CASSPLRGAGAHTGELFF
TGTGCCAGCAGCCCCCTTCGAGGAGCGGGAGCGCACACCGGGGAGCTGTTTTTT
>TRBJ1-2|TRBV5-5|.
CASSPSVYGYTF
TGTGCCAGCAGCCCCTCAGTCTATGGCTACACCTTC
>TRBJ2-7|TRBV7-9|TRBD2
CASSLVLTSGRGISYEQYF
TGTGCCAGCAGCTTAGTTCTGACTAGCGGGAGGGGCATCTCCTACGAGCAGTACTTC
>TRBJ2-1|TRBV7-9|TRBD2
CASSLELAITEQFF
TGTGCCAGCAGCCTCGAACTAGCGATCACTGAGCAGTTCTTC
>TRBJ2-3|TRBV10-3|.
CAISEGGASTDTQYF
TGTGCCATCAGTGAGGGAGGAGCAAGCACAGATACGCAGTATTTT
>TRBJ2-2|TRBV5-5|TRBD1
CASSLPGGENTGELFF
TGTGCCAGCAGCCTACCAGGGGGCGAAAACACCGGGGAGCTGTTTTTT
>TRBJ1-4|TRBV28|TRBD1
CASSSGQGTANEKLFF
TGTGCCAGCAGTTCAGGACAGGGGACCGCTAATGAAAAACTGTTTTTT